The 16 T cell receptor beta chains presented below share a single source sample, sequenced in a study of cytomegalovirus exposure and HLA in healthy donors. Use of 60 Vbeta and 13 Jbeta primers characterized the PCR. Repertoires were generated with immunoSEQ multiplex PCR, while TCRdb's copy carries only in-frame clones and drops some. The table shows about 140,000 clones, with about 72% occurring only once. The source material was PBMCs. The source is a man in his forties in good health and CMV-seronegative.

This clone was found a few times. The chain has TRBV5-6 and TRBJ2-1, with 8 bases fitting TRBD2. The CDR3 sequence is 15 residues long. The J segment lost 5 bases and the V segment lost 4 bases, leaving 8 bases of the junction unmatched. The germline V gene encodes CDR1 SGHDT and CDR2 YYEEEE. The CDR3 nucleotides read TGTGCCAGCAGCCCGCTGGGTAGCGGGAACAATGAGCAGTTCTTC. As protein: CASSPLGSGNNEQFF.

The chain carries TRBV4-1 and TRBJ1-3, with 8 bases fitting TRBD1. CDR3 size: 15 residues. The germline gives CDR1 MGHRA, CDR2 YSYEKL. Trimming at V came to 4 bases and at J to 4 bases, leaving 6 bases not matched to a gene. CDR3 in DNA: TGCGCCAGCAGCCGCGGACAGGGTTCGGGAAACACCATATATTTT. As protein: CASSRGQGSGNTIYF.

This clone was detected only once. The chain is built from TRBV27 and TRBJ1-4; D perhaps matches TRBD1 (6 bases). Per the germline V gene, CDR1 is MNHEY and CDR2 is SMNVEV (reference sequence). Trimming took off 2 bases at V and 8 bases at J, with 15 bases between the two ends. The CDR3 extends over 15 amino acids. In DNA, the CDR3 is TGTGCCAGCAGTTTAGGGGCAGGGGTAGGCGAAAAACTGTTTTTT. It translates to CASSLGAGVGEKLFF.

The gene calls are TRBV19 and TRBJ1-5; D is unclear. The CDR3 is 14 residues long. The V end was cut by 9 bases, the J end by 4 bases, with 16 bases between. Germline lookup yields CDR1 LNHDA and CDR2 SQIVND (reference sequence). CDR3 DNA sequence: TGTGCCAGCACCCGTGTTGGCCATAATCAGCCCCAGCATTTT. It specifies CASTRVGHNQPQHF.

The V call is TRBV5-1, the J call TRBJ2-7; 13 bases map to TRBD2. The CDR3 covers 16 residues. With V trimmed by 4 bases and J by 0 bases, 4 bases remained unmatched. In germline, CDR1 is SGHRS, CDR2 YFSETQ. The CDR3 region has the DNA TGCGCCAGCAGCCCCGGACTAGCGGGGGCCTCCTACGAGCAGTACTTC. Its protein product is CASSPGLAGASYEQYF.

This clone was recorded only once. The rearrangement joins TRBV30 to TRBJ2-7, with D possibly being TRBD1 (7 bases). The CDR3 has 12 amino acids. Trimming took 3 bases from V and 7 from J, leaving 13 bases between them. Germline loops: CDR1 GTSNPN, CDR2 SVGIG (reference sequence). The CDR3 sequence: CAWSAGQREQYF. CDR3 DNA sequence: TGTGCCTGGAGCGCGGGACAGAGAGAGCAGTACTTC.

The chain links TRBV6-1 to TRBJ2-5; TRBD2 agrees at 7 bases. Germline V gene sequence: CDR1 MNHNS, CDR2 SASEGT. J gave up 5 bases and V 4 bases, and 10 bases lay outside the gene matches. The CDR3 is 15 amino acids. The CDR3 region is CASSGAGRERETQYF. The CDR3 DNA follows: TGTGCCAGCAGTGGGGCGGGGAGGGAGCGGGAGACCCAGTACTTC.

V is TRBV5-4 and J is TRBJ1-2; 8 positions agree with TRBD1. This CDR3 is built from 14 residues. The V segment lost 0 bases and the J segment 2 bases; nucleotides outside the gene matches: 0. Germline V gene sequence: CDR1 SGHNT, CDR2 YYREEE (reference sequence). The CDR3: CASSLDRGNYGYTF. Here the CDR3 DNA reads TGTGCCAGCAGCTTGGACAGGGGGAACTATGGCTACACCTTC.

The rearrangement uses TRBV7-9 and TRBJ1-4; 9 bases line up with TRBD1. The CDR3 spans 15 residues. Per the germline V gene, CDR1 is SEHNR and CDR2 is FQNEAQ (reference sequence). The J segment lost 8 bases and the V segment lost 3 bases, leaving 7 bases of the junction unmatched. The CDR3 is CASSLWTGDREKLFF. In DNA form, the CDR3 reads TGTGCCAGCAGCTTGTGGACAGGGGATCGAGAAAAACTGTTTTTT.

This chain joins TRBV11-2 and TRBJ1-6; D gene unclear. Trimming stripped 4 bases from V and 7 bases from J, with 5 bases between. The germline V gene has CDR1 SGHAT and CDR2 FQNNGV. The CDR3 is made up of 12 amino acids. CDR3 in amino acids: CASSSGNSPLHF. CDR3 nucleotides: TGTGCCAGCAGCTCAGGAAATTCACCCCTCCACTTT.

This chain links TRBV28 with TRBJ1-1; maybe TRBD1 (5 bases). The V gene's germline CDR1 is MDHEN and CDR2 SYDVKM. V lost 3 bases and J 7 bases, leaving 9 bases between the germline ends. This CDR3 region has 12 residues. The CDR3: CASSFSTGEAFF. Here the CDR3 DNA reads TGTGCCAGCAGTTTTAGTACAGGTGAAGCTTTCTTT.

The table lists this clone with a few counts. V is TRBV6-5 and J is TRBJ2-7; 9 bases map to TRBD2. Germline V CDR1 and CDR2: MNHEY, SVGAGI. The CDR3 has 15 residues. The junction had 6 bases not matched to a gene; V was cut back by 5 bases and J by 1 base. The CDR3 here is CASSGPGLASYEQYF. For the CDR3, the DNA is TGTGCCAGCAGTGGACCGGGACTAGCTTCCTACGAGCAGTACTTC.

This chain uses TRBV5-1 with TRBJ2-3; no firm D call. The CDR3 is made up of 15 amino acids. The germline CDR1 and CDR2 sequences are SGHRS and YFSETQ. The ends were cut back, 1 base at V and 0 bases at J, with 9 bases in the middle. The CDR3 sequence: CASSLSGGSTDTQYF. As DNA, the CDR3 is TGCGCCAGCAGCTTGTCCGGCGGCAGCACAGATACGCAGTATTTT.

About this clone itself: The sample contains more than one DNA sequence encoding this CDR3. The chain has TRBV7-8 and TRBJ2-7; 10 nucleotides align to TRBD1. Germline CDR1 is SGHVS and CDR2 is FQNEAQ. The length of the CDR3 is 14 residues. With V trimmed by 5 bases and J by 6 bases, 7 bases remained unmatched. CDR3 region: CASSPGDRGREQYF. As DNA, the CDR3 is TGTGCCAGCAGCCCGGGGGACAGGGGACGCGAGCAGTACTTC.

The chain uses TRBV7-2 and TRBJ2-7, with 11 nucleotides matching TRBD1. The CDR3 has 16 residues. Losses at the gene ends were 5 bases for V and 7 bases for J; bases not matched to a gene: 13. Germline V gene sequence: CDR1 SGHTA, CDR2 FQGNSA. The CDR3 sequence is CASSRTGGPRTSEQYF. CDR3 sequence (DNA): TGTGCCAGCAGCAGGACAGGGGGCCCGCGTACATCGGAGCAGTACTTC.

V and J are TRBV7-2 and TRBJ1-5, with 7 bases matching TRBD1. CDR3 length: 14 amino acids. CDR1 is SGHTA and CDR2 is FQGNSA in the germline V gene. V lost 1 base, J lost 4 bases, and 1 base stayed unmatched. The CDR3 protein is CASSLGTGNQPQHF. The CDR3 nucleotides are TGTGCCAGCAGCTTAGGGACAGGTAATCAGCCCCAGCATTTT. Based on the CDR3 plus reference TRBV7-2 and TRBJ1-5, the full variable domain is GAGVSQSPSNKVTEKGKDVELRCDPISGHTALYWYRQSLGQGLEFLIYFQGNSAPDKSGLPSDRFSAERTGGSVSTLTIQRTQQEDSAVYLCASSLGTGNQPQHFGDGTRLSIL.